This T cell receptor beta chain was found in a study of technical replicates of blood from a handful of donors. The protocol was immunoSEQ multiplex PCR, while the TCRdb copy is restricted to in-frame clones and leaves out a portion. The sample shows about 85,000 clones, roughly 94% of them seen only once. J gave up 4 bases and V 8 bases, and 5 bases lay outside the gene matches. The germline V gene has CDR1 SGHAT and CDR2 FQDESV (reference sequence). The CDR3 has 13 residues. This chain connects TRBV11-1 to TRBJ2-3; 8 bases map to TRBD1. Specimen: T cells isolated from PBMCs. The clonotype comes from a human donor in good health. The CDR3 loop reads CASDRGGADTQYF. In nucleotides, the CDR3 is TGTGCCAGCGACAGGGGTGGCGCAGATACGCAGTATTTT.